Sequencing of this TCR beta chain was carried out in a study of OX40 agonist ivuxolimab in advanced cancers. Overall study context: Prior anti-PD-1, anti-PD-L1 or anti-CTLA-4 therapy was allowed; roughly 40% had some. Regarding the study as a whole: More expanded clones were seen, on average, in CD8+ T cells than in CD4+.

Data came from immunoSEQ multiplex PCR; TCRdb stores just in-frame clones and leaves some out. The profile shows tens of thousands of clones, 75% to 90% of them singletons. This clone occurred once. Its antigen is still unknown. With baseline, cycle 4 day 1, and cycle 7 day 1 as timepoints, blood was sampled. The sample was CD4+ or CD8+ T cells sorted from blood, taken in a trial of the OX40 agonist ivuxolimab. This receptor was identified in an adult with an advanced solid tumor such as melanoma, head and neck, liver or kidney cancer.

CDR3 DNA: TGTGCCAGCAGTTTGGGGGGGACCAAAAACATTCAGTACTTC. Its translation is CASSLGGTKNIQYF. The rearrangement joins TRBV27 to TRBJ2-4; TRBD2 matches at 7 bases. This CDR3 comprises 14 residues. CDR1 is MNHEY, CDR2 SMNVEV, per germline (reference sequence). V lost 3 bases and J lost 2; bases outside the gene matches: 1.